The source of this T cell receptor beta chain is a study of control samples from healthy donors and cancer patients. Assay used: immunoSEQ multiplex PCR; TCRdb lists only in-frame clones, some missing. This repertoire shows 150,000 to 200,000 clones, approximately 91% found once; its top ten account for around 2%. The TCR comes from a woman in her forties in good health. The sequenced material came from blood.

CDR3 bases: TGTGCCAGCAGAGAAACAGGGCATGGCTACACCTTC. Its protein is CASRETGHGYTF. The chain employs TRBV2 and TRBJ1-2; D possibly corresponds to TRBD1 (6 bases). This CDR3 has 12 residues. The germline V gene encodes CDR1 SNHLY and CDR2 FYNNEI. V was pared by 6 bases and J by 6 bases, with 11 bases between.